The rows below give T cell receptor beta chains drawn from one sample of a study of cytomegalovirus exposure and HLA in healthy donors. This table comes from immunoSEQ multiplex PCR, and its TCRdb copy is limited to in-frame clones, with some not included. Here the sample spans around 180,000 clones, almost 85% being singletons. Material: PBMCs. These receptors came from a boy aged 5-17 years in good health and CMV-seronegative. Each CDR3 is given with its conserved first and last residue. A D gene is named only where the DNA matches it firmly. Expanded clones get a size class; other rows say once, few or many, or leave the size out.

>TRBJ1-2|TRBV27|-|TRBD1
TGTGCCAGCAGTGAGGACAGGGCGGGCTACACCTTC
CASSEDRAGYTF
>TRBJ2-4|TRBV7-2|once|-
TGTGCCAGCAGCTTATGGGGCAGCAGAAGCTACTTC
CASSLWGSRSYF
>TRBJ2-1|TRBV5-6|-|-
TGTGCCAGCAGCTTCAGGACTCTACGCTACAATGAGCAGTTCTTC
CASSFRTLRYNEQFF
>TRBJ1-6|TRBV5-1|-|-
TGCGCCAGCAGCCTTCGACAGCCTAATTCACCCCTCCACTTT
CASSLRQPNSPLHF
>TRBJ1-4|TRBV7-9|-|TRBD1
TGTGCCAGCAGCTTACCTCCAGGGGGAGAAGAAAAACTGTTTTTT
CASSLPPGGEEKLFF
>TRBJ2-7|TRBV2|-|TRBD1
TGTGCCAGCACGGGTCAGGGGGCATACGAGCAGTACTTC
CASTGQGAYEQYF
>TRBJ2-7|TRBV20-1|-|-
TGCAGTGCAACAGGGAGCGAGCAGTACTTC
CSATGSEQYF
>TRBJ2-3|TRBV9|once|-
TGTGCCAGCAGCGTACGCCCGGAGTCAGATACGCAGTATTTT
CASSVRPESDTQYF
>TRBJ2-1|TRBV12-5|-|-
TGTGCTAGTGGTTTGAAGGAGAGACTCTACAATGAGCAGTTCTTC
CASGLKERLYNEQFF
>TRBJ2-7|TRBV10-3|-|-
TGTGCCATACGCCGGGACTGGACCTACGAGCAGTACTTC
CAIRRDWTYEQYF
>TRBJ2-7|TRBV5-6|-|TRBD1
TGTGCCAGCAGCTTAGTGTGGGACAGGGCCTACGAGCAGTACTTC
CASSLVWDRAYEQYF
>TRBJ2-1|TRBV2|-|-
TGTGCCAGCACAGGGTTAGGCTACAATGAGCAGTTCTTC
CASTGLGYNEQFF
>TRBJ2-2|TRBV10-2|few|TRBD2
TGCGCCAGCGCGGGTGGCCGGGAGGGGACCGGGGAGCTGTTTTTT
CASAGGREGTGELFF
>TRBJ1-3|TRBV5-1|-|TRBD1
TGCGCCAGCAGCTTGACAGGGGTCTCTGGAAACACCATATATTTT
CASSLTGVSGNTIYF
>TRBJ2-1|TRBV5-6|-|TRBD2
TGTGCCAGCAGCTTAAGAGCGGGAGGAGGTTACAATGAGCAGTTCTTC
CASSLRAGGGYNEQFF
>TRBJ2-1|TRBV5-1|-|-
TGCGCCAGCAGCTTGCAAGTCGGGGTTTCCAATGAGCAGTTCTTC
CASSLQVGVSNEQFF
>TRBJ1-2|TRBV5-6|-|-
TGTGCCAGCAGCTCCTGGAGATCCGACAGGAGAGGTGGCTACACCTTC
CASSSWRSDRRGGYTF
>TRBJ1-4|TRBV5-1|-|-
TGCGCCAGCACAGGTGAACACATTGGTGAAAAACTGTTTTTT
CASTGEHIGEKLFF
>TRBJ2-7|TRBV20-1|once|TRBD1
TGCAGTGCCGAGACAGGGTCGGAGCAGTACTTC
CSAETGSEQYF
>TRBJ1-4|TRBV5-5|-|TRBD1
TGTGCCAGCAGCTTGAGAGGGGGCTTCCCTAATGAAAAACTGTTTTTT
CASSLRGGFPNEKLFF
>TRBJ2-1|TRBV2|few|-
TGTGCCAGCAGTGAACGGGGAGTCAATGAGCAGTTCTTC
CASSERGVNEQFF
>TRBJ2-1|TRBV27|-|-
TGTGCCAGCAGCTCCCCCCCGTACAATGAGCAGTTCTTC
CASSSPPYNEQFF
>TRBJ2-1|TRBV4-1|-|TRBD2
TGCGCCAGCAGCCAAGATGAGTCTAGCGGGAGGGTTGACGAGCAGTTCTTC
CASSQDESSGRVDEQFF
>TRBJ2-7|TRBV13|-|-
TGTGCCAGCAGCTTAGGGGCTGCCGAGCAGTACTTC
CASSLGAAEQYF
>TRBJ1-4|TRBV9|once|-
TGTGCCAGCAGCGTAGTGTGGTTAGCTTTTTGGGAAAAACTGTTTTTT
CASSVVWLAFWEKLFF
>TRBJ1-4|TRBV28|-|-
TGTGCCAGTCGAGATGGGGGGGTTAATGAAAAACTGTTTTTT
CASRDGGVNEKLFF
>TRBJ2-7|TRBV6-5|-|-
TGTGCCAGCAGTTACTCGAATTCAGGGTTCTACGAGCAGTACTTC
CASSYSNSGFYEQYF
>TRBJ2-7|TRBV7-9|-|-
TGTGCCAGCAGCCCAGGGCGGGGACCGAACCCCTACGAGCAGTACTTC
CASSPGRGPNPYEQYF
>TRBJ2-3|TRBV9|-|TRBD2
TGTGCCAGCAGCTCCACAGGGACTAGCATCGTGGATACGCAGTATTTT
CASSSTGTSIVDTQYF
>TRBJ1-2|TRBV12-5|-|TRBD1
TGTGCTAGTGGTTTGGGGGGGACAGTGAGGTCGGACTATGGCTACACCTTC
CASGLGGTVRSDYGYTF
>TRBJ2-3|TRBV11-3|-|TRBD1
TGTGCCAGCAGCTTAGGCAGGGGGAGCAATACGCAGTATTTT
CASSLGRGSNTQYF
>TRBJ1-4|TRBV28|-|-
TGTGCCAGCAGTTTAGGCAAAGGGGCGATGCAGGCTAAACTGTTTTTT
CASSLGKGAMQAKLFF
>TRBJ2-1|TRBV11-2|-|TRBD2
TGTGCCAGCAGCTTTAGCGGGGGGGCCGGTGAGCAGTTCTTC
CASSFSGGAGEQFF
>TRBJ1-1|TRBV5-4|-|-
TGTGCCAGCAGCTTGTTGGGGGAGGATGAAGCTTTCTTT
CASSLLGEDEAFF
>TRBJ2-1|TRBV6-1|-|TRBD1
TGTGCCAATAGCCTGGGGGACAGGGGTCACAATGAGCAGTTCTTC
CANSLGDRGHNEQFF
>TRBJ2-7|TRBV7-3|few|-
TGTGCCAGCAGTTCAACAGGCGGGACGGAAGCCTACGAGCAGTACTTC
CASSSTGGTEAYEQYF
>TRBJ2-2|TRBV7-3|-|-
TGTGCCAGCAGCTTGGCAGGATCCGGGGAGCTGTTTTTT
CASSLAGSGELFF
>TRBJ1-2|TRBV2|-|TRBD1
TGTGCCAGCAGTGAATTGGTTGGAGGCAGGGGGAGTTGGGGCTACACCTTC
CASSELVGGRGSWGYTF
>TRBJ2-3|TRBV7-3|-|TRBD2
TGTGCCAGCAGTTCACCGGGACTAGCGGGGGGAGCAGATACGCAGTATTTT
CASSSPGLAGGADTQYF
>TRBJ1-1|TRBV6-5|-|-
TGTGCCAGCAGCGAGATTCCGAGAAACACTGAAGCTTTCTTT
CASSEIPRNTEAFF
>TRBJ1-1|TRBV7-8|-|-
TGTGCCAGCACCATCTCCTCCAGGCTGAACACTGAAGCTTTCTTT
CASTISSRLNTEAFF
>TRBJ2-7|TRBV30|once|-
TGTGCCTGGAGTTCAGGCTACGAGCAGTACTTC
CAWSSGYEQYF
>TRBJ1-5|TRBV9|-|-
TGTGCCAGCAGCGCGGACAGTAGCAATCAGCCCCAGCATTTT
CASSADSSNQPQHF
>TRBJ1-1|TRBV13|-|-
TGTGCCAGCAGCCTAGGCGGGAACACTGAAGCTTTCTTT
CASSLGGNTEAFF
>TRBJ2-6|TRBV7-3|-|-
TGTGCCAGCAGCTTATACGGGGCTGGGGCCAACGTCCTGACTTTC
CASSLYGAGANVLTF
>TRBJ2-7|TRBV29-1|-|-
TGCAGCGTTTCGGAGAACTACGAGCAGTACTTC
CSVSENYEQYF